This TCR beta chain was observed in a study of identical twins. Study findings and constraints: Within cord blood, abundant beta clonotypes carried fewer insertions, but memory repertoires showed no such trend.

Template switching, a step in the protocol, added a universal primer site, and cDNA carried unique molecular identifiers. TCRdb re-called the 5' RACE reads through MiXCR, storing one row per CDR3 protein. The table shows around 670,000 distinct CDR3 sequences, with 6% to 6.5% occurring only once. Only healthy Caucasians were included as donors. This clonotype was picked up a small number of times. Its antigen is unidentified. From germline, CDR1 is GTSNPN and CDR2 SVGIG (reference sequence). The CDR3 sequence is 15 residues long. Trimming took 0 bases from V and 4 from J, leaving 15 bases between them.

The chain joins TRBV30 to TRBJ1-2, with a tentative D call TRBD1 (5 bases). This clonotype was sampled from a man between 18 and 29 years old in good health. Sequenced input: naive T cells sorted from blood. Written as DNA, the CDR3 is TGTGCCTGGAGTGTACAAGCCTTTGGGGGCTATGGCTACACCTTC. This codes for CAWSVQAFGGYGYTF.